The 26 T cell receptor beta chains given below trace back to one sample, sequenced in a study of T-cell memory formation after mild COVID-19. TCRdb called the 5' RACE reads again in MiXCR, with one record for every CDR3 protein. The data hold around 110,000 distinct CDR3 sequences, with approximately 15% observed a single time. The source material was PBMCs or a T cell subset sorted from them (not recorded which). Receptor source: a man aged 18 to 29 who had mild COVID-19 (a few samples of this study predate the infection). Cell type and time point are not known.

This clonotype was detected a few times. The chain has TRBV29-1 and TRBJ2-5; D uncertain. Per germline, CDR1 SQVTM and CDR2 ANQGSEA. The CDR3 is made up of 10 amino acids. V lost 1 base to trimming and J lost 5 bases, with 2 bases between them. The CDR3 DNA follows: TGCAGCGTTGAAGGCGAGACCCAGTACTTC. This translates into CSVEGETQYF.

This clonotype was found a few times. The chain carries TRBV5-1 and TRBJ2-3, with TRBD2 identical over 8 bases. This CDR3 contains 17 residues. With V trimmed by 3 bases and J by 3 bases, 12 bases remained unmatched. Per germline, CDR1 SGHRS and CDR2 YFSETQ. The CDR3 coding sequence is TGCGCCAGCAGCTACGCGAGCGGGGGCATTGATACAGATACGCAGTATTTT. Its translation is CASSYASGGIDTDTQYF.

In its sample, this clonotype was seen a few times. The gene calls are TRBV7-9 and TRBJ2-5, with D perhaps matching TRBD1 (5 bases). Deletions cut 4 bases from V and 2 bases from J, with 20 bases between. The CDR3 runs 17 residues. The germline V gene has CDR1 SEHNR and CDR2 FQNEAQ (reference sequence). For the CDR3, the DNA is TGTGCCAGCAGCTCATCGGGTTACCTCAGGGTACAAGAGACCCAGTACTTC. Translated: CASSSSGYLRVQETQYF.

Many counts were recorded for this clonotype. The chain employs TRBV4-1 and TRBJ1-4; D unresolved. Germline values: CDR1 MGHRA, CDR2 YSYEKL. V lost 4 bases, J lost 8 bases, and 17 bases lay in between. This CDR3 region has 15 residues. DNA of the CDR3: TGCGCCAGCAGCCTTATAGCCTACATCGGCGAAAAACTGTTTTTT. This translates into CASSLIAYIGEKLFF.

In its sample, this clonotype was seen a few times. The J gene is TRBJ1-2, the V gene TRBV6-5; tentative D call: TRBD1 (5 bases). This CDR3 is built from 16 residues. The germline V and J ends were trimmed by 2 bases and 6 bases, with 19 bases remaining between them. The germline gives CDR1 MNHEY, CDR2 SVGAGI. The CDR3 is CASSYARGRGADGYTF. CDR3 nucleotide sequence: TGTGCCAGCAGTTACGCCCGCGGGAGGGGCGCAGATGGCTACACCTTC.

At least ten counts were recorded for this clonotype. The chain employs TRBV29-1 and TRBJ2-1; D may be TRBD2 (6 bases). The CDR3 totals 14 residues. The germline gives CDR1 SQVTM, CDR2 ANQGSEA. Trimming took off 1 base at V and 9 bases at J, with 16 bases between the two ends. The CDR3 sequence is CSVEVGSRRGEQFF. As DNA, the CDR3 is TGCAGCGTTGAAGTCGGTAGTAGGAGGGGTGAGCAGTTCTTC.

The chain is built from TRBV9 and TRBJ1-1; maybe TRBD1 (5 bases). Germline CDR1 SGDLS, CDR2 YYNGEE. The CDR3 loop spans 15 amino acids. The V end was cut by 0 bases, the J end by 4 bases, with 13 bases between. This CDR3 is CASSVGSPGTTEAFF. In DNA, the CDR3 is TGTGCCAGCAGCGTAGGCAGCCCAGGGACCACTGAAGCTTTCTTT.

The J gene is TRBJ2-2, the V gene TRBV6-2 or TRBV6-3, with TRBD1 matching over 7 bases. The length of the CDR3 is 16 residues. The ends lost 6 bases at V and 0 bases at J; junction bases unmatched: 7. Looked up from germline, CDR1 is MNHEY and CDR2 is SVGEGT. In DNA, the CDR3 is TGTGCCAGCAGCTACCCGGGACAGTCGAACACCGGGGAGCTGTTTTTT. It encodes CASSYPGQSNTGELFF.

This clonotype showed up many times. The chain has TRBV4-1 and TRBJ1-1; 9 positions match TRBD1. CDR3 length: 16 amino acids. Trimming cost V 4 bases and J 5 bases; bases outside gene matches: 11. Germline V gives CDR1 MGHRA, CDR2 YSYEKL. The CDR3 DNA follows: TGCGCCAGCAGCCCTCATGAAGGGACAGGGATAACTGAAGCTTTCTTT. It translates to CASSPHEGTGITEAFF.

The chain links TRBV28 to TRBJ1-4; D is unclear. CDR3 length equals 17 residues. Germline V CDR1 and CDR2: MDHEN, SYDVKM. Trimming pared 2 bases from V and 0 bases from J, leaving 13 bases between. CDR3 loop: CASSLGVGSATNEKLFF. DNA of the CDR3: TGTGCCAGCAGTTTAGGTGTGGGGTCTGCAACTAATGAAAAACTGTTTTTT.

This clonotype was counted many times. This chain uses TRBV6-4 with TRBJ2-3; TRBD2 aligns across 11 bases. This CDR3 is 15 amino acids long. Trimming took 4 bases from V and 3 from J; bases not matched to a gene: 3. In germline, CDR1 is MRHNA, CDR2 SNTAGT. CDR3 nucleotide sequence: TGTGCCAGCAGTGTTAGCGGGGGGGCGACAGATACGCAGTATTTT. Protein: CASSVSGGATDTQYF.

This clonotype was recorded a few times. This chain joins TRBV5-1 and TRBJ2-2, with TRBD1 matching over 12 bases. Trimming took 3 bases from V and 6 from J; bases not matched to a gene: 3. The CDR3 length is 15 residues. Germline V CDR1 and CDR2: SGHRS, YFSETQ. The CDR3 reads CASSWDRGHAGELFF. As DNA, the CDR3 is TGCGCCAGCAGCTGGGACAGGGGGCACGCCGGGGAGCTGTTTTTT.

J is TRBJ2-3 and V is TRBV20-1; possibly TRBD1 or TRBD2 for D (7 bases each). Trimming took 6 bases from V and 2 from J, leaving 12 bases between them. CDR3 size: 13 residues. The germline CDR1 and CDR2 sequences are DFQATT and SNEGSKA (reference sequence). The CDR3 sequence is CSAPGGATDTQYF. The DNA for the CDR3 is TGCAGTGCGCCAGGGGGGGCCACAGATACGCAGTATTTT.

There are a few counts of this clonotype. The chain combines TRBV30 with TRBJ2-6, with 9 bases fitting TRBD1. The CDR3 has 16 amino acids. Losses at the gene ends were 5 bases for V and 0 bases for J; bases not matched to a gene: 5. Per the germline V gene, CDR1 is GTSNPN and CDR2 is SVGIG (reference sequence). CDR3 coding DNA: TGTGCCTGGGCGGGACAGGGAACCTCTGGGGCCAACGTCCTGACTTTC. Encoded protein: CAWAGQGTSGANVLTF.

This clonotype was detected many times. This chain connects TRBV4-1 to TRBJ1-3; D perhaps matches TRBD1 (6 bases). Trimming removed 4 bases at V and 0 bases at J, with 13 bases between. This CDR3 spans 16 amino acids. The germline gives CDR1 MGHRA, CDR2 YSYEKL. As DNA, the CDR3 is TGCGCCAGCAGCCCCTACAGGGACGCCTCTGGAAACACCATATATTTT. This translates into CASSPYRDASGNTIYF.

This clonotype was observed a handful of times. The chain is built from TRBV15 and TRBJ1-1; 8 bases fit TRBD1. The CDR3 covers 15 residues. Trimming cost V 8 bases and J 0 bases; bases outside gene matches: 8. Germline CDR1 reads LNHNV; CDR2 reads YYDKDF (reference sequence). CDR3 sequence (DNA): TGTGCCACCGGCGGGGACAGGAGATTGAACACTGAAGCTTTCTTT. It codes for CATGGDRRLNTEAFF.

This clonotype was picked up a small number of times. The chain links TRBV15 to TRBJ2-7, with D perhaps being TRBD1 or TRBD2 (6 bases each). The CDR3 has 19 residues. V lost 0 bases and J lost 0, with 21 bases in between. CDR1 and CDR2 from the germline V gene are LNHNV and YYDKDF (reference sequence). In DNA, the CDR3 is TGTGCCACCAGCAGAGATAGGGGGGTAGAGCTCCGAAGCTCCTACGAGCAGTACTTC. Translated, it gives CATSRDRGVELRSSYEQYF.

This clonotype was seen repeatedly, ten times or more. This chain uses TRBV4-3 with TRBJ2-3; tentative D call: TRBD1 (5 bases). CDR3 length: 14 residues. The V and J ends lost 1 base and 5 bases respectively, with 10 bases between them. The germline V gene has CDR1 LGHNA and CDR2 YSLEER. This CDR3 is CASSQGQGVDTQYF. As DNA, the CDR3 is TGCGCCAGCAGCCAAGGGCAAGGGGTAGATACGCAGTATTTT.

This clonotype was observed a handful of times. The chain carries TRBV7-8 and TRBJ2-7; TRBD2 agrees at 10 bases. The ends lost 4 bases at V and 2 bases at J; junction bases unmatched: 5. CDR1 SGHVS and CDR2 FQNEAQ come from the germline V gene. There are 15 residues in the CDR3. In DNA form, the CDR3 reads TGTGCCAGCAGCTCCTGGACTAGCGGTACCTACGAGCAGTACTTC. It codes for CASSSWTSGTYEQYF. Full variable domain (remainder filled in from reference TRBV7-8 and TRBJ2-7): GAGVSQSPRYKVAKRGQDVALRCDPISGHVSLFWYQQALGQGPEFLTYFQNEAQLDKSGLPSDRFFAERPEGSVSTLKIQRTQQEDSAVYLCASSSWTSGTYEQYFGPGTRLTVT.

The chain is built from TRBV12-3 or TRBV12-4 and TRBJ1-2; 11 bases fit TRBD1. The CDR3 is 15 residues long. The trim removed 4 bases at V and 4 bases at J, leaving 5 bases unmatched. The CDR3 here is CASSWGQGGSYGYTF. CDR3 sequence (DNA): TGTGCCAGCAGTTGGGGACAGGGGGGCTCCTATGGCTACACCTTC.

The rearrangement uses TRBV4-2 and TRBJ1-1, with D possibly TRBD1 on 5 matching bases. The CDR3 has 15 amino acids. Germline V gives CDR1 LGHNA, CDR2 YNFKEQ. V lost 4 bases and J lost 6, with 18 bases in between. The CDR3 region is CASSPSYDSRPEAFF. The CDR3 DNA reads TGTGCCAGCAGCCCTTCCTATGACAGTAGGCCTGAAGCTTTCTTT.

This clonotype was seen only a few times. The rearrangement links TRBV21-1 to TRBJ2-7; the DNA was not used to check the table's D call, TRBD1. TRBV21-1 is classified as a pseudogene. The CDR3 has 16 residues. For the CDR3, the DNA is TGTGCCAGCAGCAAACTCCGGGACGCCACTCGAAGCGAGCAGTACGTC. Its translation is CASSKLRDATRSEQYV.

V is TRBV3-1 and J is TRBJ2-5; D ambiguous. Trimming removed 1 base from V and 2 bases from J, with 11 bases in between. This CDR3 has 15 amino acids. Germline CDR1 LGHDT, CDR2 YNNKEL (reference sequence). Here the CDR3 reads CASSQATQFQETQYF. CDR3 DNA sequence: TGTGCCAGCAGCCAAGCAACACAGTTTCAAGAGACCCAGTACTTC.

The gene calls are TRBV9 and TRBJ1-1, with D unresolved. Germline V CDR1 and CDR2: SGDLS, YYNGEE. Between the trimmed V and J ends, which lost 5 bases and 4 bases, there was a span of 12 bases. The CDR3 contains 13 residues. This CDR3 is CASSLEVFTEAFF. The DNA for the CDR3 is TGTGCCAGCAGTCTTGAGGTGTTCACTGAAGCTTTCTTT.

This clonotype was seen a handful of times. The chain joins TRBV30 to TRBJ2-5; TRBD1 aligns across 11 bases. The CDR3 covers 14 residues. The junction had 6 bases not matched to a gene; V was cut back by 4 bases and J by 5 bases. Looked up from germline, CDR1 is GTSNPN and CDR2 is SVGIG (reference sequence). The CDR3 loop is CAWNGQGAWETQYF. The DNA for the CDR3 is TGTGCCTGGAATGGACAGGGGGCTTGGGAGACCCAGTACTTC.

This clonotype was seen more than once but under ten times. The chain recombines TRBV5-1 with TRBJ1-6; 9 bases agree with TRBD1. Germline V lookup: CDR1 SGHRS, CDR2 YFSETQ. The J segment lost 3 bases and the V segment lost 5 bases, leaving 9 bases of the junction unmatched. The CDR3 has 17 residues. The CDR3 spells CASSRDREVFYNSPLHF. CDR3 in DNA: TGCGCCAGCAGTCGGGACAGGGAAGTTTTCTATAATTCACCCCTCCACTTT.